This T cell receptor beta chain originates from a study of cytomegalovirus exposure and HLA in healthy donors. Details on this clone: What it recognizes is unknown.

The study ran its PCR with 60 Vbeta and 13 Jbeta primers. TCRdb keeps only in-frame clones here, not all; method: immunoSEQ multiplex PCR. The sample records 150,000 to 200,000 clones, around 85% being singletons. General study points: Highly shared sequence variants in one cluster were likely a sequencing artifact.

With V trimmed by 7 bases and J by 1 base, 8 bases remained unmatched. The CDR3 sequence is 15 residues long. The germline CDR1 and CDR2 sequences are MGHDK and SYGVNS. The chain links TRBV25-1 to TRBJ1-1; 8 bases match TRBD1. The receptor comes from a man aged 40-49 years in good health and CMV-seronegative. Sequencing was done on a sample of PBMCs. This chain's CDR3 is CASIRSDRGNTEAFF. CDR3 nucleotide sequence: TGTGCCAGCATCCGATCTGACAGGGGGAACACTGAAGCTTTCTTT. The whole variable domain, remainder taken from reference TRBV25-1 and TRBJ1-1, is EADIYQTPRYLVIGTGKKITLECSQTMGHDKMYWYQQDPGMELHLIHYSYGVNSTEKGDLSSESTVSRIRTEHFPLTLESARPSHTSQYLCASIRSDRGNTEAFFGQGTRLTVV.